This T cell receptor beta chain was retrieved from a study of CD8 T cells in ankylosing spondylitis. TCRdb independently ran MiXCR on the 5' RACE reads; one entry per CDR3 protein. The sample has 670,000 or so distinct CDR3 sequences, 15% to 20% seen once. This clonotype was detected a few times. Its antigen is currently unknown. Study results and limitations: Reportedly, significant enrichment of disease-linked clones occurred in matched ankylosing spondylitis synovial fluid. Researchers report that disease-linked clones proved CD8+ and relatively rare in peripheral blood. Typical of ankylosing spondylitis blood, it appeared, was a TCR beta motif of under 10 highly homologous variants.

The CDR3 is 14 residues long. Trimming took off 1 base at V and 2 bases at J, with 9 bases between the two ends. Germline V gives CDR1 SGHRS, CDR2 YFSETQ. Sequencing was carried out using blood, either unsorted or a sorted T cell fraction (not recorded which). The chain couples TRBV5-1 to TRBJ1-1; D gene uncertain. The origin of this receptor is a male donor with ankylosing spondylitis. The CDR3 nucleotides read TGCGCCAGCAGCTTGTCTCTCGTAAACACTGAAGCTTTCTTT. Amino acids: CASSLSLVNTEAFF.